The sequence of this TCR beta chain was determined in a study of identical twins. General study findings and limits: There is a chance that invariant MAIT and iNKT cells partially muddied zero-insertion analyses. Out-of-frame beta chain sequences displayed weaker excess sharing between twins.

Through template switching, a universal primer site was introduced, and the cDNA contained unique molecular identifiers. TCRdb passed the 5' RACE reads through MiXCR, listing each CDR3 protein once. The table lists 1,800,000 or so distinct CDR3 sequences, more than 30% of them singletons. CDR3 length: 17 residues. V lost 6 bases and J lost 3; bases outside the gene matches: 17. Germline CDR1 DFQATT, CDR2 SNEGSKA (reference sequence). In the case of this clonotype: The target antigen is unknown.

This receptor was taken from a newborn girl in good health. Sequencing was carried out using cord blood. V gene TRBV20-1 combines with J gene TRBJ2-4; 7 nucleotides agree with TRBD2. The CDR3 reads CSATGTNLVVGKNIQYF. Here the CDR3 DNA reads TGCAGTGCAACCGGGACTAATCTTGTAGTGGGCAAAAACATTCAGTACTTC.